Given below is one T cell receptor beta chain in context. This sample is drawn from a study of monozygotic twins with inflammatory bowel disease. TCRdb reanalyzed the 5' RACE reads and collapses them to one entry per CDR3 protein, without DNA. The sample includes hundreds of thousands of distinct CDR3 sequences. Specimen: blood. This sequence was found in a human donor with ulcerative colitis or Crohn's disease, or a healthy co-twin of an affected twin (not recorded which).

CDR3 residues: CASSPLPNMGETQYF. The rearrangement uses TRBV5-5 and TRBJ2-5. The CDR3 runs 15 residues. Germline CDR1 reads SGHKS; CDR2 reads YYEKEE (reference sequence).